What follows are 18 T cell receptor beta chains derived from one specimen sequenced in a study of T cells after yellow fever vaccination. In TCRdb, the 5' RACE reads were re-called with MiXCR into one record per CDR3 protein. Of about 75,000 distinct CDR3 sequences in the sample, about 7.7% were seen once. Sequences were derived from CD8+ T cells sorted from PBMCs, sampled more than 8 days after the first yellow fever vaccination. The receptors originated from a man in his late teens or twenties who received the YFV17D yellow fever vaccine.

This clonotype has ten or more counts. The rearrangement joins TRBV4-1 to TRBJ1-2, with D unresolved. The ends were cut back, 0 bases at V and 3 bases at J, with 8 bases in the middle. Looked up from germline, CDR1 is MGHRA and CDR2 is YSYEKL. This CDR3 spans 14 amino acids. CDR3 nucleotides: TGCGCCAGCAGCCAAGAACCCGGGGACTATGGCTACACCTTC. Encoded protein: CASSQEPGDYGYTF.

The chain combines TRBV29-1 with TRBJ2-7, with TRBD1 matching 9 bases. Germline trimming cut 7 bases from V and 7 bases from J; bases unmatched to any gene: 8. CDR3 size: 12 residues. Germline CDR1 is SQVTM and CDR2 is ANQGSEA. The CDR3 coding sequence is TGCAGCGCGCTACAGGGGGCGCGAGAGCAGTACTTC. Translation gives CSALQGAREQYF.

This clonotype has ten or more counts. The chain couples TRBV28 to TRBJ2-7; the D is unclear. V lost 5 bases and J lost 2, with 7 bases in between. The CDR3 covers 12 residues. Germline V gene lookup returns CDR1 MDHEN and CDR2 SYDVKM. The CDR3 DNA sequence: TGTGCCAGCAGTCCCTCCCCCTACGAGCAGTACGTC. This translates into CASSPSPYEQYV.

This clonotype came up many times. The V gene is TRBV10-3, the J gene TRBJ2-6; D unclear. Trimming removed 1 base from V and 2 bases from J, with 15 bases in between. The CDR3 runs to 18 residues. The germline V gene encodes CDR1 ENHRY and CDR2 SYGVKD. CDR3 nucleotides: TGTGCCATCAGTGAGTTCCGACGGTCGGGTGCTGGGGCCAACGTCCTGACTTTC. This gives the protein CAISEFRRSGAGANVLTF.

This clonotype showed up just a few times. Written as DNA, the CDR3 is TGTGCCAGCAGCTTAACTTGGACCAGCCGGCGTTCACCCCTCCACTTT. Encoded protein: CASSLTWTSRRSPLHF. The V and J genes are TRBV7-9 and TRBJ1-6; unclear D gene. The length of the CDR3 is 16 residues. V was shortened by 2 bases and J by 9 bases, with 17 bases between the two germline ends. Germline V gene lookup returns CDR1 SEHNR and CDR2 FQNEAQ (reference sequence). The full variable domain, in which reference TRBV7-9 and TRBJ1-6 provide the parts outside the CDR3, is DTGVSQNPRHKITKRGQNVTFRCDPISEHNRLYWYRQTLGQGPEFLTYFQNEAQLEKSRLLSDRFSAERPKGSFSTLEIQRTEQGDSAMYLCASSLTWTSRRSPLHFGNGTRLTVT.

Only a few counts were recorded for this clonotype. V usage is TRBV18 and J usage is TRBJ2-3, with TRBD2 matching over 11 bases. Per the germline V gene, CDR1 is KGHSH and CDR2 is LQKENI. The CDR3 has 16 residues. J was trimmed by 2 bases and V by 3 bases; bases with no gene match: 4. CDR3 loop: CASSPLAGGLTDTQYF. CDR3 bases: TGTGCCAGCTCACCTCTAGCGGGGGGACTCACAGATACGCAGTATTTT.

In this sample, this clonotype turned up many times. The chain couples TRBV27 to TRBJ2-1; D is ambiguous. Germline assignment: CDR1 MNHEY and CDR2 SMNVEV (reference sequence). V was pared by 5 bases and J by 5 bases, with 19 bases between. The CDR3 covers 16 residues. Here the CDR3 reads CASSPLGPPINNEQFF. For the CDR3, the DNA is TGTGCCAGCAGTCCCCTGGGTCCTCCCATCAACAATGAGCAGTTCTTC.

Concerning this clonotype: This sequence may be a read error, since a much larger clone differs from it by one base. The chain uses TRBV6-5 and TRBJ2-1; 8 bases fit TRBD2. Germline V CDR1 and CDR2: MNHEY, SVGAGI. CDR3 length: 15 amino acids. CDR3 nucleotide sequence: TGTACCAGCAGTTACGGGACTAGTGTATACAATGAGCAGTTCTTC. Protein: CTSSYGTSVYNEQFF.

This clonotype was recorded once. This sequence may be a read error, since a much larger clone differs from it by one base. The genes are TRBV20-1 and TRBJ2-3; 12 positions agree with TRBD2. The junction had 6 bases not matched to a gene; V was cut back by 3 bases and J by 5 bases. The V gene's germline CDR1 is DFQATT and CDR2 SNEGSKA (reference sequence). CDR3 length: 15 amino acids. CDR3 sequence reads: CSASPSGGAGDTQYF. CDR3 bases: TGCAGTGCTAGTCCTAGCGGGGGGGCTGGAGATACGCAGTATTTT.

V gene TRBV24-1 combines with J gene TRBJ2-1, with D perhaps matching TRBD1 (6 bases). Germline CDR1 is KGHDR and CDR2 is SFDVKD. CDR3 length: 16 amino acids. V was clipped by 3 bases and J by 4 bases, with 15 bases between them. CDR3 bases: TGTGCCACCAGTGATCACCGACAGGCCCTATACAATGAGCAGTTCTTC. Translating it yields CATSDHRQALYNEQFF.

The rearrangement links TRBV5-1 to TRBJ2-3; 9 bases are shared with TRBD1. V gave up 2 bases and J gave up 4 bases; unmatched junction bases: 8. Looked up from germline, CDR1 is SGHRS and CDR2 is YFSETQ. This CDR3 comprises 16 residues. CDR3 nucleotides: TGCGCCAGCAGCTTTAACCGGGACAGGGTTTCAGATACGCAGTATTTT. Translating it yields CASSFNRDRVSDTQYF. Complete variable domain (other parts from reference TRBV5-1 and TRBJ2-3): KAGVTQTPRYLIKTRGQQVTLSCSPISGHRSVSWYQQTPGQGLQFLFEYFSETQRNKGNFPGRFSGRQFSNSRSEMNVSTLELGDSALYLCASSFNRDRVSDTQYFGPGTRLTVL.

This clonotype showed up many times. The chain uses TRBV6-5 and TRBJ1-2; D remains unclear. The CDR3 consists of 15 residues. Trimming took 0 bases from V and 8 from J, leaving 16 bases between them. Germline CDR1 and CDR2: MNHEY and SVGAGI. CDR3 loop: CASSYSALSSGGYTF. The CDR3 region has the DNA TGTGCCAGCAGTTACTCGGCCCTATCTTCAGGAGGCTACACCTTC.

Ten or more counts support this clonotype. This chain links TRBV11-2 with TRBJ2-7, with D hard to call. Trimming stripped 0 bases from V and 2 bases from J, with 5 bases between. The CDR3 contains 13 residues. From germline, CDR1 is SGHAT and CDR2 FQNNGV. The CDR3 DNA follows: TGTGCCAGCAGCTTAGACAGTCCCTACGAGCAGTACGTC. Protein: CASSLDSPYEQYV.

At least ten counts were recorded for this clonotype. DNA for the CDR3: TGTGCCAGCAGCCAAGAGGCCGGGACAGGCACAGATACGCAGTATTTT. Translated: CASSQEAGTGTDTQYF. The genes are TRBV4-2 and TRBJ2-3, with 7 bases lining up with TRBD1. V shed 0 bases and J 1 base; nucleotides not matched to a gene: 4. The CDR3 is 16 residues long. Germline V gene data show CDR1 as LGHNA and CDR2 as YNFKEQ.

This chain links TRBV27 with TRBJ2-1; tentative D call: TRBD1 (6 bases). The CDR3 contains 14 residues. Deletions cut 5 bases from V and 10 bases from J, with 18 bases between. Germline loops: CDR1 MNHEY, CDR2 SMNVEV (reference sequence). CDR3 in DNA: TGTGCCAGCAGTCTTGGGACAAGGCCGAAGGAGCAGTTCTTC. This gives the protein CASSLGTRPKEQFF.

CDR3: CASSLSGIYEQYF. In nucleotides, the CDR3 is TGTGCCAGCAGCTTGTCCGGGATCTACGAGCAGTACTTC. The V and J genes are TRBV7-2 and TRBJ2-7, with TRBD2 as a possible D gene (5 bases). Germline-derived CDR1 and CDR2 are SGHTA and FQGNSA. CDR3 length equals 13 residues. The V end was cut by 3 bases, the J end by 3 bases, with 9 bases between.

This chain uses TRBV6-1 with TRBJ2-2, with TRBD1 matching over 9 bases. CDR1 is MNHNS and CDR2 is SASEGT in the germline V gene. The CDR3 loop spans 17 amino acids. V was pared by 5 bases and J by 4 bases, with 11 bases of the junction left unmatched. The chain's CDR3 is CASSLTPGTGPTGELFF. The CDR3, as DNA: TGTGCCAGCAGTCTCACACCGGGGACAGGGCCCACCGGGGAGCTGTTTTTT.

This clonotype was observed at least ten times. This chain connects TRBV7-2 to TRBJ2-2, with a possible D match to TRBD1 (6 bases). This CDR3 has 17 amino acids. Germline V gene sequence: CDR1 SGHTA, CDR2 FQGNSA. V was trimmed by 4 bases and J by 3 bases, leaving 18 bases between them. The CDR3 spells CASSSPDGGWYTGELFF. CDR3 DNA: TGTGCCAGCAGCTCCCCAGATGGGGGCTGGTACACCGGGGAGCTGTTTTTT.